This T cell receptor (beta chain) came from a study of radiation and T cells in renal cell carcinoma. Study results and caveats: Baseline intratumoral clonotype presence is unknown without pretreatment biopsies.

The CDR3 totals 12 residues. CDR1 and CDR2 (germline): SGHKS, YYEKEE (reference sequence). V gave up 4 bases and J gave up 11 bases, with 15 bases separating them. Time point given: baseline pretreatment blood. The treatment denotes: 15 Gy SBRT to primary tumor, nephrectomy 4 weeks later. Sequenced by immunoSEQ multiplex PCR; TCRdb stores in-frame clones only, minus some. There are about 140,000 clones in the sample; roughly 85% occur only once, and roughly 23% lies in the top ten. This clone was observed a handful of times. Its antigen is as yet unknown. The receptor was isolated from a woman between 50 and 59 years old with renal cell carcinoma. This sample comprised blood, obtained from a patient whose treatment included radiotherapy and nephrectomy. V is TRBV5-5 and J is TRBJ1-1; unclear D gene. This CDR3 reads CASSADRIRAFF. The CDR3 DNA is TGTGCCAGCAGCGCTGACCGTATCCGGGCTTTCTTT.